Listed below are T cell receptor beta chains from one sample, sequenced in a study of OX40 agonist ivuxolimab in advanced cancers. The protocol was immunoSEQ multiplex PCR, while the TCRdb copy is restricted to in-frame clones and leaves out a portion. The table has about 33,000 clones, about four fifths seen once. Sample: CD4+ or CD8+ T cells sorted from blood, taken in a trial of the OX40 agonist ivuxolimab. The receptors derive from an adult with an advanced solid tumor such as melanoma, head and neck, liver or kidney cancer. Both conserved end residues are part of each CDR3. Each record gives: V gene, CDR3 length, D gene, clone size, J gene, CDR3 protein, CDR3 DNA. The D gene is left open where the match is weak. Size is stated for part of the rows, as once, few or many counts, or as a class when the clone is expanded.

>TRBV5-5|16|TRBD2|few|TRBJ2-1
CASSLYVLANYNEQFF
TGTGCCAGCAGCTTATATGTACTAGCGAACTACAATGAGCAGTTCTTC
>TRBV27|14|.|.|TRBJ2-7
CASSSKGGSYEQYF
TGTGCCAGCAGTAGCAAAGGCGGCTCCTACGAGCAGTACTTC
>TRBV9|14|.|few|TRBJ1-2
CASSVAGGNYGYTF
TGTGCCAGCAGCGTAGCGGGGGGTAACTATGGCTACACCTTC
>TRBV27|13|.|.|TRBJ2-5
CASSLTWRETQYF
TGTGCCAGCAGTTTAACCTGGAGAGAGACCCAGTACTTC
>TRBV4-1|15|.|once|TRBJ2-7
CASSQGTGDFWEQYF
TGCGCCAGCAGCCAAGGGACGGGGGACTTCTGGGAGCAGTACTTC
>TRBV10-3|14|.|.|TRBJ2-1
CAISAGTGRFEQFF
TGTGCCATCAGTGCCGGGACGGGGAGATTTGAGCAGTTCTTC
>TRBV10-3|14|TRBD1|.|TRBJ1-2
CAISHEGQGYGYTF
TGTGCCATCAGTCATGAGGGACAGGGTTATGGCTACACCTTC
>TRBV27|12|.|.|TRBJ2-7
CASSFVGDEQYF
TGTGCCAGCAGTTTCGTAGGGGACGAGCAGTACTTC
>TRBV4-1|15|TRBD2|.|TRBJ2-1
CASSQSGGAYNEQFF
TGCGCCAGCAGCCAGTCGGGGGGAGCATACAATGAGCAGTTCTTC
>TRBV19|15|TRBD1|.|TRBJ1-1
CASSSTGTGSTEAFF
TGTGCCAGTAGTTCCACCGGGACAGGGAGTACTGAAGCTTTCTTT
>TRBV28|12|.|.|TRBJ1-2
CASSPELYGYTF
TGTGCCAGCAGTCCCGAACTCTATGGCTACACCTTC
>TRBV2|16|TRBD1|.|TRBJ1-4
CASSEGQRGFNEKLFF
TGTGCCAGCAGTGAGGGACAGCGGGGGTTTAATGAAAAACTGTTTTTT
>TRBV6-5|14|TRBD1|once|TRBJ2-1
CASRSTGWLDEQFF
TGTGCCAGCAGGTCGACAGGGTGGCTCGATGAGCAGTTCTTC
>TRBV28|15|.|.|TRBJ2-2
CASSLWAGESGELFF
TGTGCCAGCAGTTTATGGGCAGGGGAGAGCGGGGAGCTGTTTTTT